This TCR beta chain was found in a study of Graves' ophthalmopathy and Graves' hyperthyroidism. Germline CDR1 is DFQATT and CDR2 is SNEGSKA (reference sequence). The length of the CDR3 is 12 residues. Trimming pared 6 bases from V and 4 bases from J, leaving 12 bases between. Amplification of the TCR beta CDR3 regions used RNA transcripts (as template). HTBI primers served in a first-round RT-PCR, which a second-round multiplex PCR followed. TCRdb passed the multiplex PCR reads through MiXCR, listing each CDR3 protein once. The sample consists of about 210,000 distinct CDR3 sequences, around 28% of them appearing once. This clonotype was found many times. Diagnosis used clinical symptoms, serum thyroxine, TRAb, thyroid ultrasound and orbital computed tomography.

The clonotype originates from a man aged 50 to 59 with Graves' ophthalmopathy. V usage is TRBV20-1 and J usage is TRBJ2-5; D may be TRBD1 (6 bases). Sequencing input: peripheral blood. The CDR3 protein is CSAPIQGETQYF. In DNA form, the CDR3 reads TGCAGTGCCCCTATACAGGGAGAGACCCAGTACTTC.